These T cell receptor beta chains were read from a single sample in a study of CD8+ T cells in alopecia areata. Method: immunoSEQ multiplex PCR; TCRdb's copy keeps in-frame clones and lacks some. The sample has 150,000 or so clones; more than 40% are singletons. This sample comprised CD8+ T cells sorted from blood, obtained at week 0. These receptors were taken from a human donor with alopecia areata. Both conserved end residues are part of each CDR3. A D gene is named only where the DNA matches it firmly. Part of the rows lack a size; the others show once, few, many or a class for expanded clones.

d_gene	v_gene	abundance	j_gene	CDR3aa	CDR3nt
TRBD1	TRBV7-9	few	TRBJ2-2	CASKTPGQEVAGELFF	TGTGCCAGCAAGACTCCGGGACAGGAGGTCGCCGGGGAGCTGTTTTTT
-	TRBV29-1	few	TRBJ2-2	CSVGGRYTGELFF	TGCAGCGTTGGGGGGCGGTACACCGGGGAGCTGTTTTTT
-	TRBV5-6	once	TRBJ2-5	CASSWGGETQYF	TGTGCCAGCAGCTGGGGTGGAGAGACCCAGTACTTC
-	TRBV16	few	TRBJ2-7	CASSPGKFHEQYF	TGTGCCAGCAGCCCCGGAAAATTCCACGAGCAGTACTTC
-	TRBV7-9	few	TRBJ1-5	CASTSGEVANQPQHF	TGTGCCAGCACCTCCGGGGAGGTCGCCAATCAGCCCCAGCATTTT
-	TRBV7-9	few	TRBJ2-7	CASSPEGKYEQYF	TGTGCCAGCAGCCCCGAGGGGAAGTACGAGCAGTACTTC
TRBD1	TRBV6-5	-	TRBJ1-2	CASSRGQGEDGYTF	TGTGCCAGCAGTAGGGGACAGGGGGAAGATGGCTACACCTTC
-	TRBV15	-	TRBJ2-7	CATSTPQREQYF	TGTGCCACCAGCACCCCTCAAAGGGAGCAGTACTTC
TRBD1	TRBV6-1	-	TRBJ1-1	CASSEGQGRGMNTEAFF	TGTGCCAGCAGTGAAGGACAGGGGAGAGGAATGAACACTGAAGCTTTCTTT
-	TRBV11-2	-	TRBJ2-7	CASSLAGTKDEQYF	TGTGCCAGCAGCTTAGCAGGGACGAAGGACGAGCAGTACTTC
TRBD1	TRBV13	few	TRBJ2-4	CASSLGQEGIKNIQYF	TGTGCCAGCAGCTTGGGACAGGAAGGGATAAAAAACATTCAGTACTTC
TRBD1	TRBV4-3	many	TRBJ1-4	CASSQDIGTGSEKLFF	TGCGCCAGCAGCCAAGATATAGGGACAGGGAGTGAAAAACTGTTTTTT
-	TRBV29-1	-	TRBJ2-1	CSILGNEQFF	TGCAGCATCCTGGGCAATGAGCAGTTCTTC
-	TRBV7-9	-	TRBJ2-7	CASSSRDGTYEQYF	TGTGCCAGCAGCTCCCGGGACGGAACCTACGAGCAGTACTTC
-	TRBV4-2	-	TRBJ1-1	CASSQGEATEAFF	TGTGCCAGCAGCCAAGGGGAGGCCACTGAAGCTTTCTTT
-	TRBV27	-	TRBJ1-1	CASSLGENTEAFF	TGTGCCAGCAGTTTAGGGGAGAACACTGAAGCTTTCTTT
-	TRBV7-9	few	TRBJ2-1	CASSPQSGINEQFF	TGTGCCAGCAGCCCCCAGTCGGGGATCAATGAGCAGTTCTTC
-	TRBV13	-	TRBJ1-1	CASSLGVAGALSEAFF	TGTGCCAGCAGCTTAGGGGTCGCGGGGGCGCTTTCTGAAGCTTTCTTT
-	TRBV7-2	-	TRBJ2-1	CASRFWFGGNEQFF	TGTGCCAGCAGGTTTTGGTTTGGGGGAAATGAGCAGTTCTTC
TRBD1	TRBV6-1	few	TRBJ1-2	CASSEGTGGVYGYTF	TGTGCCAGCAGTGAAGGGACAGGGGGTGTCTATGGCTACACCTTC
-	TRBV10-3	few	TRBJ2-4	CAISLEGGNIQYF	TGTGCCATCTCCCTAGAGGGGGGGAACATTCAGTACTTC
-	TRBV13	-	TRBJ2-5	CASSFERDNQETQYF	TGTGCCAGCAGCTTCGAACGGGACAACCAAGAGACCCAGTACTTC